This TCR beta chain was documented in a study of cytomegalovirus exposure and HLA in healthy donors. General study results and limits: In a later analysis, productive TCRs from donors in an Asian-associated ancestry cluster reportedly carried fewer N-insertions than the cohort mean. In a later analysis, 15,000 to 20,000 TCR beta sequences were associated with HLA alleles at 0.05 false discovery rate.

This clone was picked up a small number of times. No antigen is known for it. Primers included in the PCR were 60 Vbeta and 13 Jbeta primers. Sequencing was performed with immunoSEQ multiplex PCR; in TCRdb, only in-frame clones are kept and a portion is missing. The sample includes some 120,000 clones, about 80% of them seen just once. The TCR comes from a woman aged 45-65 years in good health and CMV-seronegative. Sequenced: PBMCs.

CDR3 in DNA: TGTGCCAGCAGTTACTCGGGGACAGGGACCTACGAGCAGTACTTC. Its protein is CASSYSGTGTYEQYF. The genes are TRBV6-5 and TRBJ2-7; the match to TRBD1 covers 9 bases. CDR1 is MNHEY and CDR2 is SVGAGI in the germline V gene. J gave up 2 bases and V 0 bases, and 2 bases lay outside the gene matches. The CDR3 runs 15 residues.